This TCR beta chain was identified in a study of blood T cell repertoires in COVID-19. Study details: COVID-19 samples, acute and convalescent, were from the United States, Italy and Spain. PBMCs, B-cell-depleted T cells, or T cells provided the cDNA or gDNA that made up the material.

As originally analysed: Reference gene primer amplification gave estimated nucleated cell counts. Clones were read by immunoSEQ multiplex PCR, and TCRdb kept only the in-frame ones, dropping some. V, J and clone size derive from that table, while D and trimming were established from the DNA sequence. Among fewer than 200,000 clones listed, about 80% were seen once. The CDR3 contains 14 residues. Looked up from germline, CDR1 is SGHRS and CDR2 is YFSETQ. Germline trimming cut 0 bases from V and 1 base from J; bases unmatched to any gene: 0. The table lists this clone with a few counts. The sequencing input was peripheral blood. The TCR was taken from a man in his 60s with acute or convalescent COVID-19. This chain uses TRBV5-1 with TRBJ2-5, with 7 bases identical to TRBD2. Here the CDR3 reads CASSLASGQETQYF. Here the CDR3 DNA reads TGCGCCAGCAGCTTGGCTAGCGGCCAAGAGACCCAGTACTTC. The full variable domain, completed using reference TRBV5-1 and TRBJ2-5, is KAGVTQTPRYLIKTRGQQVTLSCSPISGHRSVSWYQQTPGQGLQFLFEYFSETQRNKGNFPGRFSGRQFSNSRSEMNVSTLELGDSALYLCASSLASGQETQYFGPGTRLLVL.